Detailed here is one T cell receptor beta chain. The data are from a study of blood T cell repertoires in COVID-19. Turning to the study itself: Both acute and convalescent COVID-19 samples were obtained from the United States, Italy and Spain. The cDNA or gDNA used as material had been derived from T cells, B-cell-depleted T cells, or PBMCs.

Participant age was about 18 to 89 years, and participants resided in fewer than 25 US areas. V dropped 8 bases and J dropped 6; count of bases not matched to a gene: 7. CDR3 size: 14 residues. Germline V gives CDR1 WSHSY, CDR2 SAAADI. The assay was immunoSEQ multiplex PCR, and TCRdb's table has in-frame clones only and misses some. This sample has around 300,000 clones, with around 91% found just once. Sample: PBMCs or T cells enriched from blood (not recorded which). The clonotype comes from a young woman who had recovered from COVID-19. This chain joins TRBV10-2 and TRBJ2-2, with 9 nucleotides matching TRBD2. CDR3: CASAVAGVSGELFF. The DNA of the CDR3 is TGCGCCAGCGCCGTAGCGGGGGTTTCCGGGGAGCTGTTTTTT.